Shown below are 16 T cell receptor beta chains from a single sample sequenced in a study of siplizumab effects on memory and regulatory T cells. Clones were sequenced by immunoSEQ multiplex PCR, and TCRdb holds only the in-frame ones, with some missing. The data contain approximately 100,000 clones, 80% to 95% of them singletons. The sample taken for sequencing was non-Treg CD4+ T cells sorted from blood. Receptors were obtained from a human donor in good health.

This rearrangement joins TRBV2 to TRBJ1-2; D possibly corresponds to TRBD1 (6 bases). The CDR3 is 14 amino acids. Trimming removed 6 bases from V and 6 bases from J, with 17 bases in between. The germline CDR1 and CDR2 sequences are SNHLY and FYNNEI. CDR3 sequence reads: CASRGGRGRNGYTF. CDR3 coding DNA: TGTGCCAGCAGAGGAGGCAGGGGTCGAAATGGCTACACCTTC. The full variable domain, in which reference TRBV2 and TRBJ1-2 provide the parts outside the CDR3, is EPEVTQTPSHQVTQMGQEVILRCVPISNHLYFYWYRQILGQKVEFLVSFYNNEISEKSEIFDDQFSVERPDGSNFTLKIRSTKLEDSAMYFCASRGGRGRNGYTFGSGTRLTVV.

In this sample, this clone turned up once. The J gene is TRBJ2-5, the V gene TRBV12-5; TRBD1 matches at 8 bases. CDR1 and CDR2 from the germline V gene are LGHNT and FRNRAP. The V and J ends lost 0 bases and 6 bases, in that order; junction bases with no gene match: 3. This CDR3 region has 14 residues. CDR3 amino acids: CASGLVRGLKTQYF. As DNA, the CDR3 is TGTGCTAGTGGTTTGGTCAGGGGGCTGAAGACCCAGTACTTC.

The genes are TRBV27 and TRBJ2-7; perhaps TRBD1 as D (6 bases). This CDR3 region has 16 residues. Trimming cost V 0 bases and J 3 bases, with 15 bases left between them. Germline V lookup: CDR1 MNHEY, CDR2 SMNVEV (reference sequence). The CDR3 loop is CASSLSSGAVGYEQYF. CDR3 DNA: TGTGCCAGCAGTTTATCATCAGGGGCCGTGGGCTACGAGCAGTACTTC.

V is TRBV30 and J is TRBJ2-1; 10 nucleotides agree with TRBD2. The CDR3 spans 15 residues. After removal of 0 bases from V and 7 bases from J, the junction contained 6 bases not matched to a gene. Germline-derived CDR1 and CDR2 are GTSNPN and SVGIG (reference sequence). Here the CDR3 DNA reads TGTGCCTGGAGTGTAGGCACTAGCGGGATGAATGAGCAGTTCTTC. Translation: CAWSVGTSGMNEQFF.

CDR3 region: CAWSQDLNNEQFF. The CDR3 DNA reads TGTGCCTGGTCCCAGGACTTGAACAATGAGCAGTTCTTC. The chain recombines TRBV30 with TRBJ2-1, with a possible D match to TRBD2 (5 bases). The CDR3 is made up of 13 amino acids. V was shortened by 5 bases and J by 5 bases, with 13 bases between the two germline ends. Germline assignment: CDR1 GTSNPN and CDR2 SVGIG (reference sequence).

This chain links TRBV27 with TRBJ2-7, with D perhaps TRBD2 (6 bases). Germline-derived CDR1 and CDR2 are MNHEY and SMNVEV (reference sequence). With 7 bases removed from V and 0 bases from J, the gap between germline ends came to 16 bases. The CDR3 has 15 residues. Here the CDR3 reads CASTSTRGSSYEQYF. The CDR3 coding sequence is TGTGCCAGCACCTCTACCCGGGGGAGCTCCTACGAGCAGTACTTC.

The rearrangement joins TRBV5-1 to TRBJ2-3; 9 bases are a match to TRBD2. Germline trimming cut 2 bases from V and 0 bases from J; bases unmatched to any gene: 1. CDR3 length equals 15 residues. Germline-derived CDR1 and CDR2 are SGHRS and YFSETQ. As DNA, the CDR3 is TGCGCCAGCAGCTTTAGCGGGAGCAGCACAGATACGCAGTATTTT. Its protein product is CASSFSGSSTDTQYF.

This clone was picked up one time. J is TRBJ2-3 and V is TRBV7-6, with 7 bases aligning to TRBD2. Germline V CDR1 and CDR2: SGHVS, FNYEAQ. V was pared by 4 bases and J by 2 bases, with 12 bases of the junction left unmatched. The CDR3 consists of 17 residues. This CDR3 is CASSSSLAGGFTDTQYF. DNA of the CDR3: TGTGCCAGCAGCTCGTCCTTGGCCGGGGGGTTCACAGATACGCAGTATTTT.

The genes are TRBV4-2 and TRBJ2-1; D remains ambiguous. V lost 0 bases and J 9 bases, leaving 15 bases between the germline ends. The CDR3 length is 15 residues. Germline CDR1 is LGHNA and CDR2 is YNFKEQ. CDR3 sequence reads: CASSQEVSRLTEQFF. DNA of the CDR3: TGTGCCAGCAGCCAAGAAGTTAGTCGCCTTACTGAGCAGTTCTTC.

The chain recombines TRBV7-2 with TRBJ1-1; D unresolved. CDR3 length: 13 residues. Looked up from germline, CDR1 is SGHTA and CDR2 is FQGNSA. V was clipped by 8 bases and J by 0 bases, with 10 bases between them. The CDR3 is CASSLILNTEAFF. The CDR3 DNA sequence: TGTGCCAGCTCCCTTATCTTGAACACTGAAGCTTTCTTT. Together with reference TRBV7-2 and TRBJ1-1, the CDR3 gives the full variable domain: GAGVSQSPSNKVTEKGKDVELRCDPISGHTALYWYRQSLGQGLEFLIYFQGNSAPDKSGLPSDRFSAERTGGSVSTLTIQRTQQEDSAVYLCASSLILNTEAFFGQGTRLTVV.

The chain joins TRBV7-2 to TRBJ2-5; D is undetermined. Germline-derived CDR1 and CDR2 are SGHTA and FQGNSA. The germline V and J ends were trimmed by 7 bases and 5 bases, with 11 bases remaining between them. This CDR3 region has 12 residues. DNA of the CDR3: TGTGCCAGCATCACCTCCGGGGAGACCCAGTACTTC. Translation: CASITSGETQYF. Full variable domain (missing parts from reference TRBV7-2 and TRBJ2-5): GAGVSQSPSNKVTEKGKDVELRCDPISGHTALYWYRQSLGQGLEFLIYFQGNSAPDKSGLPSDRFSAERTGGSVSTLTIQRTQQEDSAVYLCASITSGETQYFGPGTRLLVL.

This clone was seen a few times. This same CDR3 is encoded by further DNA sequences in the sample. This chain links TRBV19 with TRBJ1-2; perhaps TRBD1 as D (6 bases). CDR1 LNHDA and CDR2 SQIVND come from the germline V gene (reference sequence). The CDR3 runs to 14 residues. V dropped 5 bases and J dropped 0 bases, with 10 bases sitting between them. The CDR3 nucleotides read TGTGCCAGTAGTCCGGGACATTCTAACTATGGCTACACCTTC. Its translation is CASSPGHSNYGYTF.

The chain combines TRBV6-1 with TRBJ2-5; 9 nucleotides agree with TRBD2. This CDR3 is 16 amino acids long. V gave up 2 bases and J gave up 3 bases; unmatched junction bases: 7. Germline CDR1 reads MNHNS; CDR2 reads SASEGT. CDR3 sequence (DNA): TGTGCCAGCAGTGAATGGATAGCGGGAGCTAAAGAGACCCAGTACTTC. Its protein product is CASSEWIAGAKETQYF.

The CDR3 reads CASSLGPPGGSRYEQYF. CDR3 coding DNA: TGTGCCAGCAGCTTAGGTCCCCCTGGCGGGAGTCGTTACGAGCAGTACTTC. The genes are TRBV7-2 and TRBJ2-7; 7 nucleotides match TRBD2. The trim removed 1 base at V and 4 bases at J, leaving 13 bases unmatched. Germline-derived CDR1 and CDR2 are SGHTA and FQGNSA. This CDR3 comprises 17 residues. Full variable domain (remainder filled in from reference TRBV7-2 and TRBJ2-7): GAGVSQSPSNKVTEKGKDVELRCDPISGHTALYWYRQSLGQGLEFLIYFQGNSAPDKSGLPSDRFSAERTGGSVSTLTIQRTQQEDSAVYLCASSLGPPGGSRYEQYFGPGTRLTVT.

V usage is TRBV7-6 and J usage is TRBJ2-2; 8 nucleotides agree with TRBD1. The V gene end was trimmed by 3 bases and the J gene end by 6 bases; junction bases not matched to a gene: 3. The CDR3 covers 14 residues. Germline CDR1 reads SGHVS; CDR2 reads FNYEAQ. The CDR3 DNA sequence: TGTGCCAGCAGCTTGGGACAGGACGCCGGGGAGCTGTTTTTT. This codes for CASSLGQDAGELFF.

The rearrangement joins TRBV5-1 to TRBJ2-4; 8 bases map to TRBD1. CDR1 is SGHRS and CDR2 is YFSETQ in the germline V gene. This CDR3 contains 14 residues. Unmatched junction bases numbered 8, after V lost 0 bases and J lost 12 bases. The CDR3 bases are TGCGCCAGCAGCTTGGCCGACAGGGGTGGAACTCAGTACTTC. It encodes CASSLADRGGTQYF.